Listed below are T cell receptor beta chains from one sample, sequenced in a study of blood T cell repertoires in COVID-19. Profiled with immunoSEQ multiplex PCR; TCRdb holds only in-frame clones, not every one. The sample carries about 170,000 clones, around 86% recorded once. The sequenced sample consisted of peripheral blood. All receptors derive from a woman at least 80 years old with COVID-19, enrolled during active disease. Both conserved end residues are part of each CDR3. D genes are given only for firm matches. Expanded clones are given a class, and other clones once, few, many or no size at all.

TRBJ1-1,TRBD1,TRBV6-6,once,TGTGCCAGCAGTTACAGGGGGCGAGGCACTGAAGCTTTCTTT,CASSYRGRGTEAFF
TRBJ1-2,TRBD1,TRBV7-8,.,TGTGCCAGCAGCTTAGAAGGGGGCTCCTCGGGCTACACCTTC,CASSLEGGSSGYTF
TRBJ1-3,.,TRBV27,.,TGTGCCAGCAGTTTACTGACCGCGGGACGGACGTTGGGAAACACCATATATTTT,CASSLLTAGRTLGNTIYF
TRBJ1-2,TRBD1,TRBV28,.,TGTGCCAGCAGTGGCGGACAGGGATATGGCTACACCTTC,CASSGGQGYGYTF
TRBJ1-1,.,TRBV14,.,TGTGCCAGCAGCCAAGTTGGGAGGGGCAGAGCTATGAACACTGAAGCTTTCTTT,CASSQVGRGRAMNTEAFF
TRBJ2-7,.,TRBV7-2,.,TGTGCCAGCAGCTTGAGCGGCACATCCTACGAGCAGTACTTC,CASSLSGTSYEQYF
TRBJ2-3,TRBD2,TRBV2,.,TGTGCCAGCAGTTACCGGACTAGCGGGGACACAGATACGCAGTATTTT,CASSYRTSGDTDTQYF
TRBJ2-1,TRBD1,TRBV6-6,.,TGTGCCAGCAGTCCCATGGCGACAGGGGGCGCCCGGAACTACAATGAGCAGTTCTTC,CASSPMATGGARNYNEQFF
TRBJ2-7,.,TRBV11-2,.,TGTGCCAGCAGCTTAGTACCCCCCACGGAGTGGGTATACTCCTACGAGCAGTACTTC,CASSLVPPTEWVYSYEQYF
TRBJ1-2,.,TRBV6-2/TRBV6-3,.,TGTGCCAGCAGTTGGGAGGGGTCGGATGGCTACACCTTC,CASSWEGSDGYTF
TRBJ2-7,TRBD2,TRBV9,.,TGTGCCAGCAGCGTAGGCCCCACTAGCGGGAATTTATACGAGCAGTACTTC,CASSVGPTSGNLYEQYF
TRBJ1-5,.,TRBV19,.,TGTGCCAGTAGTGGGGCAGTTAGCAATCAGCCCCAGCATTTT,CASSGAVSNQPQHF
TRBJ2-7,.,TRBV11-2,.,TGTGCCAGCAGCTTAGTGGCAGGGTTGGGCGAGCAGTACTTC,CASSLVAGLGEQYF
TRBJ1-3,TRBD1,TRBV9,.,TGTGCCAGCAGCGCGACAGGGTACGCTGGAAACACCATATATTTT,CASSATGYAGNTIYF
TRBJ1-2,.,TRBV7-2,.,TGTGCCAGCAGCTTAGATGGGAGGGACATAAATGGCTACACCTTC,CASSLDGRDINGYTF
TRBJ2-3,.,TRBV18,.,TGTGCCAGCGCTAATAGCGGCACAGATACGCAGTATTTT,CASANSGTDTQYF
TRBJ1-5,.,TRBV10-2,.,TGCGCCAGCAGTGAGTCCGGGTCGTATCAGCCCCAGCATTTT,CASSESGSYQPQHF
TRBJ2-1,TRBD1,TRBV7-8,.,TGTGCCAGCAGCGTATTACGGGGACAGGGAAAGGACAATGAGCAGTTCTTC,CASSVLRGQGKDNEQFF
TRBJ1-1,.,TRBV7-2,.,TGTGCCAGCAGCCAGCAGGGGCCCACTGAAGCTTTCTTT,CASSQQGPTEAFF
TRBJ2-5,.,TRBV6-4,.,TGTGCCAGCAGTGACTCCCTCCAAGAGACCCAGTACTTC,CASSDSLQETQYF
TRBJ1-6,.,TRBV4-3,.,TGCGCCAGCAGCCAAGGGGCAGATGATTCACCCCTCCACTTT,CASSQGADDSPLHF
TRBJ2-7,TRBD1,TRBV18,.,TGTGCCAGCTCACCAGGGACAGGGAGGGAGCAGTACTTC,CASSPGTGREQYF
TRBJ2-1,TRBD2,TRBV7-9,.,TGTGCCAGCAGCCCGGCTGCTGCGGGGGGCCCCTACAATGAGCAGTTCTTC,CASSPAAAGGPYNEQFF
TRBJ2-1,.,TRBV7-2,.,TGTGCCAGCAGCTTTCCCTCGAGGGGGGGATCCTACAATGAGCAGTTCTTC,CASSFPSRGGSYNEQFF
TRBJ2-5,.,TRBV12-3/TRBV12-4,few,TGTGCCAGCAGTTTTTGGGGGAGGGAGACCCAGTACTTC,CASSFWGRETQYF
TRBJ2-7,TRBD1,TRBV5-1,.,TGCGCCAGCAGCCCGGGGACAGTGATCTCCTACGAGCAGTACTTC,CASSPGTVISYEQYF
TRBJ2-7,TRBD2,TRBV29-1,once,TGCAGCGTTGGGACTAGCGGGTACGAGCAGTACTTC,CSVGTSGYEQYF
TRBJ1-1,.,TRBV7-3,.,TGTGCCAGCAGCCCAAGAGGGGGTGGAACTGAAGCTTTCTTT,CASSPRGGGTEAFF
TRBJ2-7,TRBD2,TRBV6-5,.,TGTGCCAGCAGGGCGACTAGCGATTCCTACGAGCAGTACTTC,CASRATSDSYEQYF
TRBJ1-3,.,TRBV5-1,.,TGCGCCAGCAGCCTCGGTGAACCCTCTGGAAACACCATATATTTT,CASSLGEPSGNTIYF
TRBJ2-1,TRBD1,TRBV28,.,TGTGCCAGCAGTTTTAGGACAGGGATGTCCAATGAGCAGTTCTTC,CASSFRTGMSNEQFF
TRBJ2-5,.,TRBV24-1,.,TGTGCCACCAAGGGGGCGGGGGAGACCCAGTACTTC,CATKGAGETQYF